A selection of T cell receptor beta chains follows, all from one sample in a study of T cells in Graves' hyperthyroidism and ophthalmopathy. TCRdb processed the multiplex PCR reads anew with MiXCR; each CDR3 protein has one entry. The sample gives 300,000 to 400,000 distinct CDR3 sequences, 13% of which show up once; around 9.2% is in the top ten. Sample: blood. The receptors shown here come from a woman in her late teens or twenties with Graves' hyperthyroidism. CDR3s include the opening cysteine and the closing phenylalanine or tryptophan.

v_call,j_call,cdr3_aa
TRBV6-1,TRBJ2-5,CASSGGSGWEETQYF
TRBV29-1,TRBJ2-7,CSARSSGSHEQYF
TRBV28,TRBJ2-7,CASSISYEQYF
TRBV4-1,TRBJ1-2,CASSQGRDRVVGYTF
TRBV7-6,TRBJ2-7,CASSLGLAGGAYEQYF
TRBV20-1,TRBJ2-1,CSARDRDSYNEQFF
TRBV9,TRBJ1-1,CASSVWENTEAFF
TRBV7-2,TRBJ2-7,CASSLEAGGPYEQYF
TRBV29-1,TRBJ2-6,CSVYDGQARSGANVLTF
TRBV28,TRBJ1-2,CASSSRDRNYGYTF
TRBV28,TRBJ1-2,CASSARGYGYTF
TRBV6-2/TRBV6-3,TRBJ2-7,CASTKTGTGTEQYF
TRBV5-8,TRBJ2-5,CASSSQTVQETQYF
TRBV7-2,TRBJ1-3,CASSLARGSGNTIYF
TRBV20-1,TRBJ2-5,CSARMGEGYQETQYF
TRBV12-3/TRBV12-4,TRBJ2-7,CASSFGPNEQYF
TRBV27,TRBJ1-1,CASSFFPGDTEAFF
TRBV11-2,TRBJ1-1,CASSLGRARAFF
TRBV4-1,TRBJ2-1,CASSQDLPLGEQFF
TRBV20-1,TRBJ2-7,CSARVPEVGGTYEQYF
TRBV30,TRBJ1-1,CAWSVQGSTEAFF
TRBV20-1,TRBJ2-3,CSAASPEDTQYF
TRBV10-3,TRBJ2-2,CAISKGLGAEGLFF
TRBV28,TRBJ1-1,CASSLISTSNTEAFF
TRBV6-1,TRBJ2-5,CASSSQMQGGEETQYF
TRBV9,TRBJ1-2,CASTFASRPTRAFRYGYTF
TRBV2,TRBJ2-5,CASSEEVQETQYF
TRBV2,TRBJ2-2,CASSNPLQGTGELFF
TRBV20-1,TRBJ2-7,CSATGTSVSYEQYF
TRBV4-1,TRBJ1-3,CASSQGRGSGNTIYF
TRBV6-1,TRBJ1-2,CASREGLGVFDGYTF
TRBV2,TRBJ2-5,CASSEGSAAGANQETQYF
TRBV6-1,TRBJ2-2,CASMGTGANTGELFF
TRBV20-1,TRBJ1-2,CSARVQGPRGGYTF
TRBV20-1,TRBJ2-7,CSARGAHEQYF
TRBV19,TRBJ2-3,CASSPFGGWDTQYF
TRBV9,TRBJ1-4,CASSASGTVYEKLFF
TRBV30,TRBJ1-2,CAWKGADGYTF
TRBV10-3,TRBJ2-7,CAIKGEAGGDSYEQYF
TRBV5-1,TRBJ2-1,CASSSGGSSYNEQFF
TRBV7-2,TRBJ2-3,CASSQGGLGGATQYF
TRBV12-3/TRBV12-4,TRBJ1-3,CASRGLQGASGNTIYF
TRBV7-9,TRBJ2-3,CASSSPGLGVDTQYF
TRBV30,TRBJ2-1,CAWSVQAGYNEQFF
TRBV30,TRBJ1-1,CASSASGQQNTEAFF
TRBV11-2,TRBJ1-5,CASSFQGLNQPQHF
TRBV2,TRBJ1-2,CASVPETTAYGYTF